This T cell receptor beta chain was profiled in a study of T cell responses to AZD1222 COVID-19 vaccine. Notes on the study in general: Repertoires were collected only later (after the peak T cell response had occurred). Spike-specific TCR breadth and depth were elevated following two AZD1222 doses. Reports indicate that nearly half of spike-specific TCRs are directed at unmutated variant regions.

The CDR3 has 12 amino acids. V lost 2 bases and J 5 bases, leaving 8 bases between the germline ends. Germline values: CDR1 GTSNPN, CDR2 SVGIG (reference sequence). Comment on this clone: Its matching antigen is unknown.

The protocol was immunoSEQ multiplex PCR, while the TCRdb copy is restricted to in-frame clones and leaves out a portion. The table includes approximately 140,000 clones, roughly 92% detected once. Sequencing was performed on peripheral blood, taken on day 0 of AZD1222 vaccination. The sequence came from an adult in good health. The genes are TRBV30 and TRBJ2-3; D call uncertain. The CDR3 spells CAWSFMRDTQYF. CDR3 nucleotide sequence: TGTGCCTGGAGTTTTATGAGAGATACGCAGTATTTT.